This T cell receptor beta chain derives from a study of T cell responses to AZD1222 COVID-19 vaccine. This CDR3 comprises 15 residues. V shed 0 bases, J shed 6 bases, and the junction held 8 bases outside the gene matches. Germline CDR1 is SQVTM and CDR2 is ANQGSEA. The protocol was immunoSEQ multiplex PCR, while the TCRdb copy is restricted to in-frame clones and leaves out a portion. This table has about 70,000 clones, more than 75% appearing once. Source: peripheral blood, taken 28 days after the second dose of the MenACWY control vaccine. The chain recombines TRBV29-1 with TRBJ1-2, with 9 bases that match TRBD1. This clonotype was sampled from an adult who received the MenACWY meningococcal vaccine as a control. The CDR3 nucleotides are TGCAGCGTTGAAGACGCCCAGACAGGGGGGGATGGCTACACCTTC. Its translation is CSVEDAQTGGDGYTF.